Below are 30 T cell receptor beta chains sequenced from a single sample in a study of regulatory T cells in long-lasting Graves disease. Time point reported: newly diagnosed GD, antithyroid drugs for less than 3 months. Preparation of the TCR library used RNA extracted from PBMCs. CDR3-region Arm-PCR and iRepertoire HTBI primers produced the TCR beta libraries. TCRdb passed the multiplex PCR reads through MiXCR, listing each CDR3 protein once. Among roughly 500,000 distinct CDR3 sequences listed, 11% to 15% were seen once. The sample also formed part of further work on T cells in Graves' hyperthyroidism and ophthalmopathy.

The sequenced sample was peripheral blood mononuclear cells (PBMCs), obtained at new diagnosis, from a patient treated with antithyroid drugs. The source is a woman between 50 and 59 years old with Graves disease.

In its sample, this clonotype was seen many times. CDR3 sequence (DNA): TGTGCCTGGAGGGTCAGGGTGAACACTGAAGCTTTCTTT. Translation: CAWRVRVNTEAFF. The chain links TRBV30 to TRBJ1-1; D is perhaps TRBD1 (5 bases). V lost 3 bases, J lost 0 bases, and 8 bases lay in between. The germline V gene encodes CDR1 GTSNPN and CDR2 SVGIG (reference sequence). CDR3 length: 13 amino acids. Complete variable domain (other parts from reference TRBV30 and TRBJ1-1): SQTIHQWPATLVQPVGSPLSLECTVEGTSNPNLYWYRQAAGRGLQLLFYSVGIGQISSEVPQNLSASRPQDRQFILSSKKLLLSDSGFYLCAWRVRVNTEAFFGQGTRLTVV.

This clonotype has a count of ten or more. CDR3 in DNA: TGTGCCACCAGCAGAGTGTGGAGCTCCTACAATGAGCAGTTCTTC. Protein: CATSRVWSSYNEQFF. The chain carries TRBV15 and TRBJ2-1; D unresolved. The CDR3 has 15 amino acids. Trimming cost V 1 base and J 0 bases, with 7 bases left between them. The germline V gene has CDR1 LNHNV and CDR2 YYDKDF (reference sequence).

This clonotype was seen at least ten times. CDR3 region: CASSLALTSEQYF. CDR3 sequence (DNA): TGTGCCAGCAGCTTAGCGCTGACTAGCGAGCAGTACTTC. V usage is TRBV7-9 and J usage is TRBJ2-7; maybe TRBD2 (6 bases). CDR3 length: 13 amino acids. V dropped 0 bases and J dropped 6 bases, with 9 bases sitting between them. CDR1 and CDR2 from the germline V gene are SEHNR and FQNEAQ (reference sequence).

This rearrangement joins TRBV5-1 to TRBJ2-5; D is unresolved. CDR3 size: 14 residues. The germline gives CDR1 SGHRS, CDR2 YFSETQ. Trimming removed 2 bases at V and 2 bases at J, with 10 bases between. CDR3: CASSFDAVQETQYF. In DNA form, the CDR3 reads TGCGCCAGCAGCTTTGACGCAGTACAAGAGACCCAGTACTTC.

The rearrangement joins TRBV5-4 to TRBJ2-1; 9 bases align to TRBD1. The V gene's germline CDR1 is SGHNT and CDR2 YYREEE (reference sequence). This CDR3 is built from 16 residues. Germline trimming cut 3 bases from V and 2 bases from J; bases unmatched to any gene: 6. The CDR3 sequence: CASSYPGQGTYNEQFF. The CDR3 DNA sequence: TGTGCCAGCAGCTACCCGGGACAGGGAACCTACAATGAGCAGTTCTTC.

This clonotype was seen many times. The chain links TRBV7-8 to TRBJ1-4; 10 nucleotides match TRBD1. This CDR3 has 16 residues. V lost 1 base to trimming and J lost 8 bases; unmatched junction nucleotides: 7. Germline loops: CDR1 SGHVS, CDR2 FQNEAQ. As DNA, the CDR3 is TGTGCCAGCAGCTTAGTGATGAGGGACAGGGGCGAAAAACTGTTTTTT. It specifies CASSLVMRDRGEKLFF.

In this sample, this clonotype turned up many times. This chain connects TRBV28 to TRBJ2-7; the match to TRBD1 covers 7 bases. The germline V gene has CDR1 MDHEN and CDR2 SYDVKM. The CDR3 is 15 residues long. Germline trimming cut 2 bases from V and 6 bases from J; bases unmatched to any gene: 10. The CDR3 loop is CASSLIPPTGAEQYF. CDR3 DNA: TGTGCCAGCAGTTTAATCCCCCCCACAGGGGCCGAGCAGTACTTC.

This clonotype appeared many times. The V call is TRBV20-1, the J call TRBJ2-6; the D is unclear. The CDR3 is 14 residues long. Germline values: CDR1 DFQATT, CDR2 SNEGSKA (reference sequence). V was trimmed by 1 base and J by 0 bases, leaving 4 bases between them. CDR3 DNA sequence: TGCAGTGCTAGAGGGGACTCTGGGGCCAACGTCCTGACTTTC. Translation gives CSARGDSGANVLTF.

This clonotype has ten or more counts. The chain couples TRBV7-9 to TRBJ2-3; no firm D call. The germline CDR1 and CDR2 sequences are SEHNR and FQNEAQ (reference sequence). Trimming left V 7 bases short and J 3 bases short, with 2 bases between. The CDR3 consists of 10 residues. CDR3: CASTTDTQYF. The CDR3 DNA follows: TGTGCCAGCACAACAGATACGCAGTATTTT.

This clonotype was seen many times. The rearrangement links TRBV28 to TRBJ2-2; D is unclear. The CDR3 has 12 residues. V gave up 6 bases and J gave up 7 bases, with 9 bases separating them. Germline lookup yields CDR1 MDHEN and CDR2 SYDVKM. This CDR3 is CASSLNGGELFF. The CDR3 DNA reads as TGTGCCAGCAGCCTCAATGGCGGGGAGCTGTTTTTT.

This clonotype was counted many times. This chain uses TRBV28 with TRBJ1-4; D possibly corresponds to TRBD1 (6 bases). Per the germline V gene, CDR1 is MDHEN and CDR2 is SYDVKM. Trimming took 5 bases from V and 6 from J, leaving 16 bases between them. The CDR3 length is 15 residues. The CDR3 nucleotides are TGTGCCAGCAGTAGACGGGACACTCGTTATGAAAAACTGTTTTTT. It is translated as CASSRRDTRYEKLFF.

This clonotype was counted ten times or more. The V and J genes are TRBV2 and TRBJ1-2, with a weak D call TRBD1 (6 bases). The ends were cut back, 6 bases at V and 8 bases at J, with 19 bases in the middle. The CDR3 covers 14 residues. Per the germline V gene, CDR1 is SNHLY and CDR2 is FYNNEI. In DNA form, the CDR3 reads TGTGCCAGCAGGAGGGGACAACGGGGCTCCGGCTACACCTTC. It yields the protein CASRRGQRGSGYTF.

This clonotype was observed many times. This CDR3 reads CASSVQGANSPLHF. The CDR3 DNA reads as TGTGCCAGCAGTGTTCAGGGGGCGAATTCACCCCTCCACTTT. The chain uses TRBV2 and TRBJ1-6, with 8 bases aligning to TRBD1. The CDR3 totals 14 residues. In germline, CDR1 is SNHLY, CDR2 FYNNEI. V lost 4 bases, J lost 7 bases, and 3 bases stayed unmatched.

As concerns this clonotype: A much larger clone sits a single nucleotide away, making a read error possible. V and J are TRBV29-1 and TRBJ2-1, with D uncertain. The CDR3 runs 11 residues. CDR1 is SQVTM, CDR2 ANQGSEA, per germline. In DNA, the CDR3 is TGCAGCGTTGCAGTGCACAATGAGCGGTTCTTC. Residues: CSVAVHNERFF.

Comment on this clonotype: A much more abundant neighbour one base away suggests this may be a read error. CDR3 in DNA: TGTGCCAGCAGTCCCCTCGGGGTAGCGGGGAGGGCCTTAGTGAACGAGCAGTTCTTC. Amino acid sequence: CASSPLGVAGRALVNEQFF. The rearrangement links TRBV27 to TRBJ2-1; the match to TRBD2 covers 8 bases. The CDR3 is 19 residues long. Germline loops: CDR1 MNHEY, CDR2 SMNVEV (reference sequence). With V trimmed by 5 bases and J by 10 bases, 25 bases remained unmatched.

This clonotype was recorded at least ten times. This chain links TRBV20-1 with TRBJ2-2, with TRBD2 matching over 8 bases. J was trimmed by 3 bases and V by 6 bases; bases with no gene match: 6. The germline V gene encodes CDR1 DFQATT and CDR2 SNEGSKA (reference sequence). The CDR3 is 14 residues long. The CDR3 reads CSAPKREHTGELFF. The CDR3 DNA reads TGCAGTGCGCCTAAGCGGGAGCACACCGGGGAGCTGTTTTTT.

This clonotype was observed many times. The chain couples TRBV2 to TRBJ2-1; TRBD2 aligns across 9 bases. CDR3 length equals 12 residues. The germline gives CDR1 SNHLY, CDR2 FYNNEI. Losses at the gene ends were 11 bases for V and 8 bases for J; bases not matched to a gene: 7. CDR3 amino acids: CAGSGSLHEQFF. The CDR3 DNA follows: TGTGCCGGTAGCGGGAGTTTGCATGAGCAGTTCTTC.

This clonotype was found a few times. Possible read error: a much larger clone is one base away. The chain joins TRBV12-3 or TRBV12-4 to TRBJ1-3, with no clear D. Trimming left V 6 bases short and J 0 bases short, with 9 bases between. The CDR3 sequence is 14 residues long. The CDR3 reads CASRARNSGNTIYF. As DNA, the CDR3 is TGTGCCAGCAGGGCCAGGAACTCTGGAAACACCATATATTTT.

This clonotype was seen more than once but under ten times. V usage is TRBV18 and J usage is TRBJ2-7; 7 nucleotides agree with TRBD1. Germline lookup yields CDR1 KGHSH and CDR2 LQKENI. With 2 bases clipped from V and 4 bases from J, the junction kept 8 bases outside the gene matches. The CDR3 covers 15 residues. The DNA for the CDR3 is TGTGCCAGCTCACCAGGGAACAGGGGATCATACGAGCAGTACTTC. It specifies CASSPGNRGSYEQYF.

This clonotype occurred a few times. The rearrangement uses TRBV19 and TRBJ1-1; D is unresolved. Trimming removed 10 bases from V and 4 bases from J, with 16 bases in between. The CDR3 has 13 residues. Per germline, CDR1 LNHDA and CDR2 SQIVND (reference sequence). CDR3 loop: CATSYGPGTEAFF. The DNA for the CDR3 is TGTGCCACCAGTTATGGGCCGGGCACTGAAGCTTTCTTT. The whole variable domain, filled in from reference TRBV19 and TRBJ1-1, reads DGGITQSPKYLFRKEGQNVTLSCEQNLNHDAMYWYRQDPGQGLRLIYYSQIVNDFQKGDIAEGYSVSREKKESFPLTVTSAQKNPTAFYLCATSYGPGTEAFFGQGTRLTVV.

J is TRBJ2-5 and V is TRBV5-1, with TRBD1 matching 8 bases. Germline CDR1 is SGHRS and CDR2 is YFSETQ. CDR3 size: 13 residues. The trim removed 4 bases at V and 4 bases at J, leaving 3 bases unmatched. CDR3 residues: CASSEDRVETQYF. The CDR3 DNA is TGCGCCAGCAGCGAGGACAGGGTAGAGACCCAGTACTTC.

The V and J genes are TRBV9 and TRBJ2-1, with D perhaps TRBD1 or TRBD2 (5 bases each). Deletions cut 0 bases from V and 4 bases from J, with 17 bases between. The CDR3 runs 17 residues. CDR1 is SGDLS and CDR2 is YYNGEE in the germline V gene. CDR3 sequence: CASSVEIGGHNYNEQFF. The CDR3 DNA reads as TGTGCCAGCAGCGTAGAGATTGGAGGACATAATTACAATGAGCAGTTCTTC.

At least ten counts were recorded for this clonotype. The chain joins TRBV6-1 to TRBJ2-2; TRBD1 matches 7 bases. The germline V gene encodes CDR1 MNHNS and CDR2 SASEGT. The length of the CDR3 is 15 residues. Trimming cost V 7 bases and J 2 bases; bases outside gene matches: 7. This CDR3 reads CASIDRQGNTGELFF. The CDR3 region has the DNA TGTGCCAGCATCGATCGACAGGGTAACACCGGGGAGCTGTTTTTT.

On this clonotype: This may stem from a read error, because a much larger clone lies one nucleotide away. The chain links TRBV2 to TRBJ2-2; perhaps TRBD1 as D (5 bases). V was cut by 11 bases and J by 6 bases, with 13 bases left in between. The germline V gene encodes CDR1 SNHLY and CDR2 FYNNEI. The CDR3 is made up of 12 amino acids. CDR3 nucleotides: TGTGCCGGTTTGACAGAACCCGGGGAGCTGTTTTTT. It specifies CAGLTEPGELFF.

This clonotype has only a few counts. J is TRBJ2-7 and V is TRBV30; the D is unclear. CDR3 length: 10 residues. The V end was cut by 5 bases, the J end by 6 bases, with 8 bases between. CDR1 is GTSNPN and CDR2 is SVGIG in the germline V gene (reference sequence). The CDR3 DNA sequence: TGTGCCTGGGGCGTCCGCGAGCAGTACTTC. This gives the protein CAWGVREQYF.

The sample holds a few counts of this clonotype. V and J are TRBV19 and TRBJ2-2, with D maybe TRBD1 (6 bases). CDR1 is LNHDA and CDR2 is SQIVND in the germline V gene (reference sequence). V was shortened by 7 bases and J by 4 bases, with 13 bases between the two germline ends. This CDR3 has 14 amino acids. The CDR3 loop reads CASNTGSGTGELFF. The CDR3 nucleotides read TGTGCCAGTAACACAGGGTCGGGCACCGGGGAGCTGTTTTTT. The full variable domain, in which reference TRBV19 and TRBJ2-2 provide the parts outside the CDR3, is DGGITQSPKYLFRKEGQNVTLSCEQNLNHDAMYWYRQDPGQGLRLIYYSQIVNDFQKGDIAEGYSVSREKKESFPLTVTSAQKNPTAFYLCASNTGSGTGELFFGEGSRLTVL.

This clonotype came up a few times. This chain's CDR3 is CASEAGGYNEQFF. CDR3 nucleotides: TGCGCCAGCGAAGCGGGAGGGTACAATGAGCAGTTCTTC. The V and J genes are TRBV5-1 and TRBJ2-1, with TRBD2 matching over 10 bases. V dropped 7 bases and J dropped 4; count of bases not matched to a gene: 2. The CDR3 sequence is 13 residues long. Germline assignment: CDR1 SGHRS and CDR2 YFSETQ.

The chain is built from TRBV19 and TRBJ1-1; no reliable D call. Germline V lookup: CDR1 LNHDA, CDR2 SQIVND (reference sequence). This CDR3 contains 14 residues. V was shortened by 1 base and J by 1 base, with 7 bases between the two germline ends. CDR3 nucleotide sequence: TGTGCCAGTAGTATAGCTTATGCGAACACTGAAGCTTTCTTT. It specifies CASSIAYANTEAFF.

This chain joins TRBV4-1 and TRBJ2-7, with 9 bases fitting TRBD2. V lost 0 bases and J lost 9; bases outside the gene matches: 12. Germline CDR1 MGHRA, CDR2 YSYEKL. The CDR3 runs to 16 residues. As DNA, the CDR3 is TGCGCCAGCAGCCAAGAACCGGGACTAGCCTACTCCGGGCAGTACTTC. Residues: CASSQEPGLAYSGQYF.

This clonotype appeared once. The V and J genes are TRBV29-1 and TRBJ2-7; D might be TRBD1 (6 bases). V lost 3 bases to trimming and J lost 5 bases, with 17 bases between them. The length of the CDR3 is 14 residues. Germline assignment: CDR1 SQVTM and CDR2 ANQGSEA. The CDR3: CSVEDIGGQHEQYF. For the CDR3, the DNA is TGCAGCGTTGAGGATATTGGGGGACAACACGAGCAGTACTTC.